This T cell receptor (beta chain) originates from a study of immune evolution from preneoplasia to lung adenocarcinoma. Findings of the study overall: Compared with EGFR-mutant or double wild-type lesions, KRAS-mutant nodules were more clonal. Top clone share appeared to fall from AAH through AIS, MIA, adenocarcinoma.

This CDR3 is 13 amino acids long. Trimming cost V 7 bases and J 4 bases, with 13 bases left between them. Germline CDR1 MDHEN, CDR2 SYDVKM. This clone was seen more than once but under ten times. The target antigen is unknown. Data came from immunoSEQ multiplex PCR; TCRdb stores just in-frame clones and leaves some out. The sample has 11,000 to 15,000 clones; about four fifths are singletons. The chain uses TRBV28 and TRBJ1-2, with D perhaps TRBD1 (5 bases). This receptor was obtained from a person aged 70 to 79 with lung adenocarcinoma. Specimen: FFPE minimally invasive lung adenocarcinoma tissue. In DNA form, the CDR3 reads TGTGCCAGCACCGTCAGGGCGGCCTATGGCTACACCTTC. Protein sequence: CASTVRAAYGYTF.